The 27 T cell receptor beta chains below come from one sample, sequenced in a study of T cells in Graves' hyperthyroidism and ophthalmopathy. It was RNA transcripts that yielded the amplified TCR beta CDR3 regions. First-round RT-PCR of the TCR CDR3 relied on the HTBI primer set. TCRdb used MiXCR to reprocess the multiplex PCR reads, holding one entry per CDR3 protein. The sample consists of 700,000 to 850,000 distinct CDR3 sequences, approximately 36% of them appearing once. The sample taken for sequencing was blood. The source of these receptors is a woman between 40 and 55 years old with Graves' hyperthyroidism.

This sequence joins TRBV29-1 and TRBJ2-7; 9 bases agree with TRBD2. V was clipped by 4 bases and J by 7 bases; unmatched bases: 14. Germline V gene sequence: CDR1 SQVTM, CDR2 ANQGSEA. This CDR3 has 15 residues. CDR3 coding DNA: TGCAGCGTTGCGGGGAGGGAGCGGGGGGCTTGGGAGCAGTACTTC. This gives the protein CSVAGRERGAWEQYF.

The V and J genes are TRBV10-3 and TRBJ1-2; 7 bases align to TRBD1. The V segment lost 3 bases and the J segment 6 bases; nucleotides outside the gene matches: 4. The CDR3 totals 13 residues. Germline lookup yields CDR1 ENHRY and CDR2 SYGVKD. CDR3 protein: CAISDRDSNGYTF. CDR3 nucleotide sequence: TGTGCCATCAGTGATCGGGACAGTAATGGCTACACCTTC.

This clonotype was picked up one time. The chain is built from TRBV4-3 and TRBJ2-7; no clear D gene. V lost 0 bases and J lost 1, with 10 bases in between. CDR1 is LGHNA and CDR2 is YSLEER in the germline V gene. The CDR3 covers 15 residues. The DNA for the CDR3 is TGCGCCAGCAGCCAAGAGGCAGGTCAATCCTACGAGCAGTACTTC. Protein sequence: CASSQEAGQSYEQYF.

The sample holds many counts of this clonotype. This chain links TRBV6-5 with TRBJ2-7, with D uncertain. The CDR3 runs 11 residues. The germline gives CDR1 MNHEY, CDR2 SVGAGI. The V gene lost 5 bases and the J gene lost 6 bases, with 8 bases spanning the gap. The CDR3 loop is CASSEGREQYF. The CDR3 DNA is TGTGCCAGCAGTGAAGGGCGCGAGCAGTACTTC.

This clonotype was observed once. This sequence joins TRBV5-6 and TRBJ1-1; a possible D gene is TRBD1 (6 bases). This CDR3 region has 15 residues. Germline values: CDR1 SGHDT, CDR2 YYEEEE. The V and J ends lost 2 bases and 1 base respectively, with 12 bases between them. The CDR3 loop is CASSLGGGQNTEAFF. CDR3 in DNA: TGTGCCAGCAGCTTAGGGGGGGGCCAGAACACTGAAGCTTTCTTT.

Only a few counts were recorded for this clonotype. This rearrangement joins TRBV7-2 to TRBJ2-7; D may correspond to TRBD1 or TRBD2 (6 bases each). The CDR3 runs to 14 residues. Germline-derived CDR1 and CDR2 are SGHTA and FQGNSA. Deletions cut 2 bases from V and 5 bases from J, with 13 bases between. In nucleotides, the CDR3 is TGTGCCAGCAGCTTACAGGGGAGGATCGACGAGCAGTACTTC. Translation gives CASSLQGRIDEQYF.

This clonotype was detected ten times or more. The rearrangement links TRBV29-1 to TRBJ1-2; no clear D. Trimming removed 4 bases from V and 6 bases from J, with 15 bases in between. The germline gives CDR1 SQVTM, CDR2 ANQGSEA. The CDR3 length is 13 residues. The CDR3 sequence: CSVGALGSDGYTF. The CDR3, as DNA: TGCAGCGTTGGGGCCTTAGGTTCAGATGGCTACACCTTC.

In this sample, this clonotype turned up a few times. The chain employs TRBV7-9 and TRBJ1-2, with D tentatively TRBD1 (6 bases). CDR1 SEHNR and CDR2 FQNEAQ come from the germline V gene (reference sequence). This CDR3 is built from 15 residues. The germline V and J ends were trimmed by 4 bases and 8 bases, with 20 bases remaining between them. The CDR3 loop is CASSSPLGAHKGYTF. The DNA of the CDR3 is TGTGCCAGCAGCTCCCCCCTGGGGGCGCATAAGGGCTACACCTTC.

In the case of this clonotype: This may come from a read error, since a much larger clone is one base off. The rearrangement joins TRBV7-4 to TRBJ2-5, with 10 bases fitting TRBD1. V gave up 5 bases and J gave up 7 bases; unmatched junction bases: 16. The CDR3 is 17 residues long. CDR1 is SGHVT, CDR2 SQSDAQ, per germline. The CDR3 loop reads CASSKIRQGASGGTQYF. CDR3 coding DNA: TGTGCCAGCAGCAAGATTCGACAGGGGGCGTCGGGAGGGACCCAGTACTTC. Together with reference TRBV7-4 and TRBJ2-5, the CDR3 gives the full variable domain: GAGVSQSPRYKVAKRGRDVALRCDSISGHVTLYWYRQTLGQGSEVLTYSQSDAQRDKSGRPSGRFSAERPERSVSTLKIQRTEQGDSAVYLCASSKIRQGASGGTQYFGPGTRLLVL.

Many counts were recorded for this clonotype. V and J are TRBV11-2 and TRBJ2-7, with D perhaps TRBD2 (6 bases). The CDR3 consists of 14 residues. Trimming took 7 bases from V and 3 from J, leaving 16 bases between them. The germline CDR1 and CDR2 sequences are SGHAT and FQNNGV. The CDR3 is CASTHRDSRYEQYF. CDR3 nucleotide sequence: TGTGCCAGCACCCACCGGGACTCCCGCTACGAGCAGTACTTC.

CDR3 sequence (DNA): TGTGCCACCTCTGTGGGGGGTCCCGGAGATACGCAGTATTTT. The encoded protein is CATSVGGPGDTQYF. The chain combines TRBV10-3 with TRBJ2-3; weak D call: TRBD2 (6 bases). Germline CDR1 and CDR2: ENHRY and SYGVKD. Deletions cut 10 bases from V and 5 bases from J, with 19 bases between. The CDR3 is 14 amino acids.

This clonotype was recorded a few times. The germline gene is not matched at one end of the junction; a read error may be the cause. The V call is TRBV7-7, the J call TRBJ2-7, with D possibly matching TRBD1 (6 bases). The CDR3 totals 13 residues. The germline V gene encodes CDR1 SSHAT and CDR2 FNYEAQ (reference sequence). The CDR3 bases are TGTGCTAGCAGCTCAACCCCAGGGGTCGAGCAGTACTTC. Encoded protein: CASSSTPGVEQYF. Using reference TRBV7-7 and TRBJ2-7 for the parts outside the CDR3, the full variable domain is GAGVSQSPRYKVTKRGQDVTLRCDPISSHATLYWYQQALGQGPEFLTYFNYEAQPDKSGLPSDRFSAERPEGSISTLTIQRTEQRDSAMYRCASSSTPGVEQYFGPGTRLTVT.

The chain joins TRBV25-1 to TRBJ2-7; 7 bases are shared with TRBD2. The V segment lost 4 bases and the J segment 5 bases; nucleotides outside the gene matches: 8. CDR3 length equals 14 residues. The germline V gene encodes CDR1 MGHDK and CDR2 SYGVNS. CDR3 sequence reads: CASSARARGDEQYF. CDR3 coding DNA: TGTGCCAGCAGTGCTAGGGCCCGGGGGGACGAGCAGTACTTC.

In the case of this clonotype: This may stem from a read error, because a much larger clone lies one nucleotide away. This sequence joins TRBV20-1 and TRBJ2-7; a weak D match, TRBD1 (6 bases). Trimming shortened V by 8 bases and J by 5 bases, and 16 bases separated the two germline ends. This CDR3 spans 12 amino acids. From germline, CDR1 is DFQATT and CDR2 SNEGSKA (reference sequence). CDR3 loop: CSTGLQGNEQYF. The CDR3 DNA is TGCAGTACTGGTCTACAGGGCAACGAGCAGTACTTC.

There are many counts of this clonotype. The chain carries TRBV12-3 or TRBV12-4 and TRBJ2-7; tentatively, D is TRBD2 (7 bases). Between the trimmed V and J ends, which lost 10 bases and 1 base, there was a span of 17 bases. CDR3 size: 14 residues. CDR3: CATTRGGASYEQYF. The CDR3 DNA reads TGTGCCACGACCCGAGGGGGGGCGTCCTACGAGCAGTACTTC.

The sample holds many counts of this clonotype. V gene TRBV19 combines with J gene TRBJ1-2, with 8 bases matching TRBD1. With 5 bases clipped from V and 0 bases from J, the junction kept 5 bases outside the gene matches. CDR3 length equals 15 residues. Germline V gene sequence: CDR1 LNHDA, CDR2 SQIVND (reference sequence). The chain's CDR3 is CASSPDRGPNYGYTF. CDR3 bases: TGTGCCAGTAGTCCCGACAGGGGACCTAACTATGGCTACACCTTC.

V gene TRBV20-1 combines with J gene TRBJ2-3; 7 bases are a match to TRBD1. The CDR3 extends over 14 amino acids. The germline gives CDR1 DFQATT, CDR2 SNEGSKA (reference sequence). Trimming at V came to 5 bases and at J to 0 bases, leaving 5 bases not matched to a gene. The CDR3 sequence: CSARGTASTDTQYF. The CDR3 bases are TGCAGTGCTCGTGGGACAGCGAGCACAGATACGCAGTATTTT.

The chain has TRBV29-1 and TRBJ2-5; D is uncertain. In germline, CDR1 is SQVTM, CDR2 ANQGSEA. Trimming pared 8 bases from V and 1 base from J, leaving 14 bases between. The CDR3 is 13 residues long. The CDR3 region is CSSSAGIQETQYF. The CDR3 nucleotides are TGCAGCAGTTCGGCAGGCATCCAAGAGACCCAGTACTTC.

The CDR3 DNA reads as TGTGCCAGCAGTTACCGGGGTCCTTCCTCCTACGAGCAGTACTTC. Amino acids: CASSYRGPSSYEQYF. The chain has TRBV6-5 and TRBJ2-7, with D maybe TRBD2 (5 bases). Trimming took 2 bases from V and 0 from J, leaving 11 bases between them. The V gene's germline CDR1 is MNHEY and CDR2 SVGAGI. This CDR3 spans 15 amino acids.

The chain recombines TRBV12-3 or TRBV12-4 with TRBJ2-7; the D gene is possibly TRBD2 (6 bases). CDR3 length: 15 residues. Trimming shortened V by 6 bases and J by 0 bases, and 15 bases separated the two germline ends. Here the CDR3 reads CASSYYSGNSYEQYF. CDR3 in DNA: TGTGCCAGCAGCTACTATAGCGGAAACTCCTACGAGCAGTACTTC.

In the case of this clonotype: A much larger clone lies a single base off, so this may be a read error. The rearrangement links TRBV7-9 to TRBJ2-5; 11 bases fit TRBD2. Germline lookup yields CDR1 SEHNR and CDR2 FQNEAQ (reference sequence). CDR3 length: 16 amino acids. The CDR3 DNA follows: TGCGCCGGCAGCCAAGGGCGAGGACTAGCGGGAGAGACCCAGTACTTC. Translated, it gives CAGSQGRGLAGETQYF. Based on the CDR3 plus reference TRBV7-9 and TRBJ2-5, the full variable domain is DTGVSQNPRHKITKRGQNVTFRCDPISEHNRLYWYRQTLGQGPEFLTYFQNEAQLEKSRLLSDRFSAERPKGSFSTLEIQRTEQGDSAMYLCAGSQGRGLAGETQYFGPGTRLLVL.

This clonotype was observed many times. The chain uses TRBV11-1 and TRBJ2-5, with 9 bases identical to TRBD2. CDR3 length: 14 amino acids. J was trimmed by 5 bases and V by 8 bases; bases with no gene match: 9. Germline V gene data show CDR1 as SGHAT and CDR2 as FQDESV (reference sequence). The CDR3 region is CASRLWRGGETQYF. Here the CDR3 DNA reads TGTGCCAGCCGACTTTGGCGGGGGGGCGAGACCCAGTACTTC. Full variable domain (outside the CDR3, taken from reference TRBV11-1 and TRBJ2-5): EAEVAQSPRYKITEKSQAVAFWCDPISGHATLYWYRQILGQGPELLVQFQDESVVDDSQLPKDRFSAERLKGVDSTLKIQPAELGDSAMYLCASRLWRGGETQYFGPGTRLLVL.

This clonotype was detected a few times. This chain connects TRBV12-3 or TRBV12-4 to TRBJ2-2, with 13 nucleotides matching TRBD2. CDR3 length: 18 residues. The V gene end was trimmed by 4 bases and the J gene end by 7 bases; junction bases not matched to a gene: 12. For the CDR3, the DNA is TGTGCCAGCAGTTCTTCCCTAGGACTAGCGGGAGATAGCGGGGAGCTGTTTTTT. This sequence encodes CASSSSLGLAGDSGELFF.

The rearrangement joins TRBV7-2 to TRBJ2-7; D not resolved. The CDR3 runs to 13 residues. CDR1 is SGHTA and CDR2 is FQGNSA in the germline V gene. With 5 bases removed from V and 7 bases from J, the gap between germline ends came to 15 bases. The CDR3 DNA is TGTGCCAGCAGCGCGAGCTCCTACAATGAGCAGTACTTC. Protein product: CASSASSYNEQYF.

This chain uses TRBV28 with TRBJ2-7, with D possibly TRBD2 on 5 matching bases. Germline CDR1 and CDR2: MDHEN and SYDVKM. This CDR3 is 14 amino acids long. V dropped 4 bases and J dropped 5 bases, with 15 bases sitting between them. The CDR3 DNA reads TGTGCCAGCAGTTCTCCCACGGGGTGGAACGAGCAGTACTTC. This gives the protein CASSSPTGWNEQYF.

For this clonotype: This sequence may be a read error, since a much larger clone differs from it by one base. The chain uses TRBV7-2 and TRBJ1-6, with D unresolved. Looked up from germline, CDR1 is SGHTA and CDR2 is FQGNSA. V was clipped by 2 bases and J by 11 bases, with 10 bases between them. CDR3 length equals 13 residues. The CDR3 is CASSLYSNPPLHF. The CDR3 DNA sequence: TGTGCCAGCAGCTTATACAGCAATCCACCCCTCCACTTT.

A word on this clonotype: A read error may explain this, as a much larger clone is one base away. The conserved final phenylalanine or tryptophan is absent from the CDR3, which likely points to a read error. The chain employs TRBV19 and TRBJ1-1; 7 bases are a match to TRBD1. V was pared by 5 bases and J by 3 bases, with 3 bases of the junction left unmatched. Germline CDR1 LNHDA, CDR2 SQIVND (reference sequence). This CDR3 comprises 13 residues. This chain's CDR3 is CASSPTGYTEAFS. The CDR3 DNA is TGTGCCAGTAGTCCGACAGGGTACACTGAAGCTTTCTCT.